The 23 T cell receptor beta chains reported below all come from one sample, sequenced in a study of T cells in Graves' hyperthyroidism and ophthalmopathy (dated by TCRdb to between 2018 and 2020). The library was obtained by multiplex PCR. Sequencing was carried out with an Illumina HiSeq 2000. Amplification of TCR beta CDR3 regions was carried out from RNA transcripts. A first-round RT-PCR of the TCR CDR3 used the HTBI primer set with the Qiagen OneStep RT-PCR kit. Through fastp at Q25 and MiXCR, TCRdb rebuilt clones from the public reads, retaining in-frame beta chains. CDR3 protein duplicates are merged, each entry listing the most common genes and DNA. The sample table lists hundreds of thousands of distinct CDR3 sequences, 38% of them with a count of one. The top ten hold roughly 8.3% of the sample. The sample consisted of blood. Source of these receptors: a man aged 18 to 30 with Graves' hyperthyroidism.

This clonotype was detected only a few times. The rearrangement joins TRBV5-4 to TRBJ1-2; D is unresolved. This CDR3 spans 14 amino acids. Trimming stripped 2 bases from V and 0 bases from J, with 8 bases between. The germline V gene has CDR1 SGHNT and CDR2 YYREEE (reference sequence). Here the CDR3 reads CASSFAVSNYGYTF. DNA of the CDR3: TGTGCCAGCAGCTTTGCGGTGTCTAACTATGGCTACACCTTC. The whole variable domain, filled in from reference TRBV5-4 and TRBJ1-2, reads ETGVTQSPTHLIKTRGQQVTLRCSSQSGHNTVSWYQQALGQGPQFIFQYYREEENGRGNFPPRFSGLQFPNYSSELNVNALELDDSALYLCASSFAVSNYGYTFGSGTRLTVV.

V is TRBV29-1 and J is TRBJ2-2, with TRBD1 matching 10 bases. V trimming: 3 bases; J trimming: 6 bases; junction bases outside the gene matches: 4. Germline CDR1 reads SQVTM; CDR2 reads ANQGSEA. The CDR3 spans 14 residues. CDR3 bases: TGCAGCGTTGAGTGGGACAGGGGCGCCGGGGAGCTGTTTTTT. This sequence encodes CSVEWDRGAGELFF.

The CDR3 DNA is TGTGCCAGCAGTTACGCCTCGGGAGCTGAAGCTTTCTTT. This encodes CASSYASGAEAFF. The chain combines TRBV12-3 or TRBV12-4 with TRBJ1-1; no clear D gene. The CDR3 runs to 13 residues. V lost 4 bases to trimming and J lost 6 bases, with 12 bases between them.

The CDR3 coding sequence is TGTGCCAGCAGCTCCCAACCCGCGGCCAGGTCCGGGGAGCTGTTTTTT. Translated, it gives CASSSQPAARSGELFF. This chain uses TRBV7-9 with TRBJ2-2; D is undetermined. The V gene lost 4 bases and the J gene lost 6 bases, with 18 bases spanning the gap. Looked up from germline, CDR1 is SEHNR and CDR2 is FQNEAQ (reference sequence). This CDR3 has 16 residues.

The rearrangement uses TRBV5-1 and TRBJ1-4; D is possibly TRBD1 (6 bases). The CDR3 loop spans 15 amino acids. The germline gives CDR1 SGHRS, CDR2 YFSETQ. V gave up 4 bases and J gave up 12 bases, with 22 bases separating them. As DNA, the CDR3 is TGCGCCAGCAGCCCGAGAACAGGGCCAAGCACTCAACTGTTTTTT. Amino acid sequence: CASSPRTGPSTQLFF.

DNA of the CDR3: TGCGCCAGCAGCCAAGATGGGGGGGCGGGCCGAGGCTACACCTTC. This encodes CASSQDGGAGRGYTF. The gene calls are TRBV4-3 and TRBJ1-2; TRBD1 might be the D (6 bases). Germline CDR1 and CDR2: LGHNA and YSLEER. This CDR3 is 15 amino acids long. Trimming stripped 0 bases from V and 8 bases from J, with 16 bases between.

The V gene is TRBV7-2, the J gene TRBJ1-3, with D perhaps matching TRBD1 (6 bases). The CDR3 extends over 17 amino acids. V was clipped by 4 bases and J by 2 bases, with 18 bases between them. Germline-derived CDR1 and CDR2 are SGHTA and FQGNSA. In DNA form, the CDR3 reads TGTGCCAGCAGCTCAGACGGGGGCTGGGGAGCTGGAAACACCATATATTTT. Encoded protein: CASSSDGGWGAGNTIYF.

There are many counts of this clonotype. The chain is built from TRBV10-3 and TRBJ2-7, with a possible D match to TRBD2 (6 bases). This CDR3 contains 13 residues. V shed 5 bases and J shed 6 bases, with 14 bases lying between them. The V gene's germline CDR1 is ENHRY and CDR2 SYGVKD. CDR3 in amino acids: CAISPGGLAEQYF. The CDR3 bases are TGTGCCATCAGTCCCGGGGGTTTGGCCGAGCAGTACTTC.

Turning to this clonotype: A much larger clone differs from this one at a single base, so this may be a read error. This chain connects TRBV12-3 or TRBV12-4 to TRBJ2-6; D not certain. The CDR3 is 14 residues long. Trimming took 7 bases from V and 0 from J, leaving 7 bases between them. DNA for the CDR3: TGTGCCAGCAATGGAATCTCTGGGGCCAACGTCCTGACTTTC. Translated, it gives CASNGISGANVLTF.

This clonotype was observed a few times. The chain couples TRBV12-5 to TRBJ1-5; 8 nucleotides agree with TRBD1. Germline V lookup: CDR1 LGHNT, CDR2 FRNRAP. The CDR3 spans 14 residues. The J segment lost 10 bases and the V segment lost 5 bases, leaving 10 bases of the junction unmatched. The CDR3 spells CASGPLDREGPQHF. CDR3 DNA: TGTGCTAGTGGTCCTTTGGACAGGGAGGGACCCCAGCATTTT.

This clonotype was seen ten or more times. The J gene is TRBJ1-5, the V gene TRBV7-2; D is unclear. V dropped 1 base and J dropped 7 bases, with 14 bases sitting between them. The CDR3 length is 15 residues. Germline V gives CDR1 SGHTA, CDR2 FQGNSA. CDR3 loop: CASSLDPGIGQPQHF. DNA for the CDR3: TGTGCCAGCAGCTTAGACCCGGGGATCGGACAGCCCCAGCATTTT.

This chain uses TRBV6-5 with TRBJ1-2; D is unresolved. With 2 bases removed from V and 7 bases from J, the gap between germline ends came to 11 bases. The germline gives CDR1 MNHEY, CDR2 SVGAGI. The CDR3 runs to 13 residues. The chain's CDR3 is CASSYATSSGYTF. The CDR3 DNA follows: TGTGCCAGCAGTTACGCTACATCTAGTGGCTACACCTTC.

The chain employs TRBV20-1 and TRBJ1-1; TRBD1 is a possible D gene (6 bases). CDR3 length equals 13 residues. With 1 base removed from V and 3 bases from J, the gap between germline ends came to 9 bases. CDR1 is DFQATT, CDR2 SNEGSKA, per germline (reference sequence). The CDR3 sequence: CSARGRGHTEAFF. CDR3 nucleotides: TGCAGTGCTAGAGGCAGGGGACACACTGAAGCTTTCTTT.

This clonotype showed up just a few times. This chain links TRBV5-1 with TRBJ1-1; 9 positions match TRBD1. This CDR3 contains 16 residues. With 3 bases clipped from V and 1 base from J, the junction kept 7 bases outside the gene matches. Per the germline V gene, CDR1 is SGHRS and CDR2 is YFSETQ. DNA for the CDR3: TGCGCCAGCAGCTGGGACAGGGCTAAAGGGAACACTGAAGCTTTCTTT. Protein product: CASSWDRAKGNTEAFF.

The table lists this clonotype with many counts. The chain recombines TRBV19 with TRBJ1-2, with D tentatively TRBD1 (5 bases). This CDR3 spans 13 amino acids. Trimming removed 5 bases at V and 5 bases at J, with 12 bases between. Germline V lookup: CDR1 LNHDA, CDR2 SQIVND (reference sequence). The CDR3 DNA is TGTGCCAGTAGTCGAGACAGTTTTTATGGCTACACCTTC. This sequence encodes CASSRDSFYGYTF.

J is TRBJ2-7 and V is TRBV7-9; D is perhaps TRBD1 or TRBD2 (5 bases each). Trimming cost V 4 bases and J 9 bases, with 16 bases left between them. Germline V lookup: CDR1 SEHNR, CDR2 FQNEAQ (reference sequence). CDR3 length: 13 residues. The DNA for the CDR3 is TGTGCCAGCAGCTCGGGACGCGGTTTCGGGCAGTACTTC. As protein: CASSSGRGFGQYF.

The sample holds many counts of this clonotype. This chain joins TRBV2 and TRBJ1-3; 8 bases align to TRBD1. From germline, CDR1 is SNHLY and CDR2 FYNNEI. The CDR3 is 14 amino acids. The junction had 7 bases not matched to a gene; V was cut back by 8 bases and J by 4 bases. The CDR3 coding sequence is TGTGCCAGCCTCGGACAGGGTCTAGGAAACACCATATATTTT. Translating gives CASLGQGLGNTIYF.

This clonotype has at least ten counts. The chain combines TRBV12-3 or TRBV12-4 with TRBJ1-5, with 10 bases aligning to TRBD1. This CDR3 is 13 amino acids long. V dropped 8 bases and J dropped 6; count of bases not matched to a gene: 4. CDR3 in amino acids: CASRDRGGQPQHF. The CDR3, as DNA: TGTGCCAGCCGGGACAGGGGAGGTCAGCCCCAGCATTTT.

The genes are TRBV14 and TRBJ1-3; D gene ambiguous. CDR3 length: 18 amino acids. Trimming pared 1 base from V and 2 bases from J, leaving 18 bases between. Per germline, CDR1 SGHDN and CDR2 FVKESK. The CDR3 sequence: CASSQGFGGEAPGNTIYF. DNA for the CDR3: TGTGCCAGCAGCCAAGGTTTTGGTGGGGAAGCCCCTGGAAACACCATATATTTT.

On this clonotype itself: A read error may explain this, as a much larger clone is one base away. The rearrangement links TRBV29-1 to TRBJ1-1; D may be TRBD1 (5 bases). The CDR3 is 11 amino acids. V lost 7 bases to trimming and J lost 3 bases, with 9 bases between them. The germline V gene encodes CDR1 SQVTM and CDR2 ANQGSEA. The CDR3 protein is CSGGEDTEAFF. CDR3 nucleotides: TGCAGCGGGGGGGAGGACACTGAAGCTTTCTTT.

The CDR3 reads CASSLGGTDSYEQYF. The DNA of the CDR3 is TGCGCCAGCAGCTTGGGAGGGACAGATTCCTACGAGCAGTACTTC. The chain employs TRBV5-1 and TRBJ2-7, with TRBD1 identical over 7 bases. The CDR3 runs to 15 residues. J lost 1 base, V lost 0 bases, and 4 bases had no gene match. From germline, CDR1 is SGHRS and CDR2 YFSETQ.

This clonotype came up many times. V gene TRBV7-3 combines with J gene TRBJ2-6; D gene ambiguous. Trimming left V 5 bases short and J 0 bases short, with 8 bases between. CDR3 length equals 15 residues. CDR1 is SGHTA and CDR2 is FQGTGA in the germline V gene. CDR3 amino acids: CASSQTTSGANVLTF. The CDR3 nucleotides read TGTGCCAGCAGCCAGACAACCTCTGGGGCCAACGTCCTGACTTTC.

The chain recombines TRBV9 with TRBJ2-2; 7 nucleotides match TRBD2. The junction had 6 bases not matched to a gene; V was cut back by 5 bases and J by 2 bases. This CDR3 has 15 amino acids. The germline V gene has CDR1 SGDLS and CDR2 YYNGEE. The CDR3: CASSAGVLNTGELFF. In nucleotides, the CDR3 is TGTGCCAGCAGTGCGGGGGTCTTAAACACCGGGGAGCTGTTTTTT.